Below are 21 T cell receptor beta chains sequenced from a single sample in a study of cytomegalovirus exposure and HLA in healthy donors. PCR employed 60 Vbeta and 13 Jbeta primers. The method was immunoSEQ multiplex PCR; TCRdb's version includes in-frame clones alone and lacks a portion of them. The sample has 150,000 to 200,000 clones, 79% seen once. The sequencing sample was made of PBMCs. These receptor sequences come from a woman in her thirties or forties in good health and CMV-seronegative.

The rearrangement links TRBV7-2 to TRBJ1-2; D not certain. Trimming removed 5 bases at V and 8 bases at J, with 12 bases between. The CDR3 is 12 residues long. Germline V gene data show CDR1 as SGHTA and CDR2 as FQGNSA. Here the CDR3 reads CASSPGRMGYTF. The CDR3 DNA is TGTGCCAGCAGCCCGGGTCGGATGGGCTACACCTTC. The entire variable domain, with the rest obtained from reference TRBV7-2 and TRBJ1-2, is as follows: GAGVSQSPSNKVTEKGKDVELRCDPISGHTALYWYRQSLGQGLEFLIYFQGNSAPDKSGLPSDRFSAERTGGSVSTLTIQRTQQEDSAVYLCASSPGRMGYTFGSGTRLTVV.

V gene TRBV29-1 combines with J gene TRBJ1-1; 9 bases align to TRBD1. Looked up from germline, CDR1 is SQVTM and CDR2 is ANQGSEA. The J segment lost 3 bases and the V segment lost 0 bases, leaving 11 bases of the junction unmatched. CDR3 size: 17 residues. In DNA form, the CDR3 reads TGCAGCGTTGAAGATCCCGTTGGGACAGGGAGGGACACTGAAGCTTTCTTT. This codes for CSVEDPVGTGRDTEAFF.

The V gene is TRBV19, the J gene TRBJ2-1, with D possibly being TRBD1 (5 bases). V lost 8 bases and J lost 0, with 11 bases in between. Germline V gene data show CDR1 as LNHDA and CDR2 as SQIVND (reference sequence). The CDR3 is made up of 14 amino acids. The CDR3 spells CASSPDSSYNEQFF. The CDR3 coding sequence is TGTGCCAGTTCCCCTGACAGCTCCTACAATGAGCAGTTCTTC.

The chain has TRBV4-1 and TRBJ2-7, with 16 bases identical to TRBD2. The ends lost 0 bases at V and 2 bases at J; junction bases unmatched: 4. This CDR3 is built from 18 residues. Germline V lookup: CDR1 MGHRA, CDR2 YSYEKL. DNA of the CDR3: TGCGCCAGCAGCCAAGACCCCGGGACTAGCGGGAGGGCCTACGAGCAGTACTTC. Translated, it gives CASSQDPGTSGRAYEQYF.

J is TRBJ2-7 and V is TRBV29-1, with 9 nucleotides matching TRBD1. V shed 1 base and J 7 bases; nucleotides not matched to a gene: 5. The germline CDR1 and CDR2 sequences are SQVTM and ANQGSEA. This CDR3 spans 13 amino acids. This CDR3 is CSVEGGQGEEQYF. The DNA for the CDR3 is TGCAGCGTTGAAGGGGGACAGGGAGAAGAGCAGTACTTC.

This chain connects TRBV9 to TRBJ1-1, with 9 bases fitting TRBD1. V was clipped by 4 bases and J by 6 bases; unmatched bases: 10. This CDR3 comprises 15 residues. Germline lookup yields CDR1 SGDLS and CDR2 YYNGEE. The DNA for the CDR3 is TGTGCCAGCAGCCCTTTCCCGGGACAGGGTTCTGAAGCTTTCTTT. As protein: CASSPFPGQGSEAFF.

This clone was counted once. The chain has TRBV15 and TRBJ1-4; 9 positions match TRBD1. V was clipped by 1 base and J by 4 bases; unmatched bases: 4. This CDR3 spans 16 amino acids. Germline CDR1 and CDR2: LNHNV and YYDKDF (reference sequence). The CDR3 DNA sequence: TGTGCCACCAGCAGAGGGCCGGGACAGGGTAATGAAAAACTGTTTTTT. Translating gives CATSRGPGQGNEKLFF.

The sample holds a few counts of this clone. This chain links TRBV7-9 with TRBJ2-3; D is uncertain. The CDR3 totals 12 residues. Germline V gene lookup returns CDR1 SEHNR and CDR2 FQNEAQ (reference sequence). V lost 6 bases and J lost 6, with 10 bases in between. This CDR3 reads CASSPSADTQYF. For the CDR3, the DNA is TGTGCCAGCAGTCCAAGCGCGGATACGCAGTATTTT.

The sample holds a few counts of this clone. This rearrangement joins TRBV7-9 to TRBJ1-4, with a tentative D call TRBD1 (6 bases). This CDR3 region has 14 residues. V lost 4 bases and J lost 1, with 7 bases in between. Germline lookup yields CDR1 SEHNR and CDR2 FQNEAQ (reference sequence). The CDR3 DNA follows: TGTGCCAGCAGCTCCAGGGGAACTAATGAAAAACTGTTTTTT. It translates to CASSSRGTNEKLFF.

This clone was detected a few times. The V call is TRBV19, the J call TRBJ2-7, with 8 bases identical to TRBD2. CDR1 LNHDA and CDR2 SQIVND come from the germline V gene (reference sequence). J lost 5 bases, V lost 10 bases, and 10 bases had no gene match. The CDR3 has 13 residues. The CDR3 nucleotides read TGTGCCACCAAGGGACTAGAACGGGACGAGCAGTACTTC. Amino acid sequence: CATKGLERDEQYF. Based on the CDR3 plus reference TRBV19 and TRBJ2-7, the full variable domain is DGGITQSPKYLFRKEGQNVTLSCEQNLNHDAMYWYRQDPGQGLRLIYYSQIVNDFQKGDIAEGYSVSREKKESFPLTVTSAQKNPTAFYLCATKGLERDEQYFGPGTRLTVT.

In its sample, this clone was seen a few times. This rearrangement joins TRBV27 to TRBJ2-1; 7 positions agree with TRBD2. This CDR3 comprises 13 residues. Trimming took 6 bases from V and 9 from J; bases not matched to a gene: 8. CDR1 MNHEY and CDR2 SMNVEV come from the germline V gene (reference sequence). CDR3 coding DNA: TGTGCCAGCAGACCTACTATAGCGGGTGAGCAGTTCTTC. Translation gives CASRPTIAGEQFF.

This chain joins TRBV28 and TRBJ2-1; D might be TRBD2 (6 bases). This CDR3 is built from 18 residues. Trimming pared 2 bases from V and 0 bases from J, leaving 17 bases between. CDR1 MDHEN and CDR2 SYDVKM come from the germline V gene. CDR3 sequence: CASSLPNWGLNSYNEQFF. For the CDR3, the DNA is TGTGCCAGCAGTTTACCCAACTGGGGACTCAACTCCTACAATGAGCAGTTCTTC.

The chain is built from TRBV28 and TRBJ2-7, with D uncertain. Looked up from germline, CDR1 is MDHEN and CDR2 is SYDVKM. The V end lost 5 bases, the J end lost 0 bases, and 11 bases lay between the germline ends. The CDR3 has 14 amino acids. CDR3 residues: CASSGPLTSYEQYF. The CDR3 DNA reads TGTGCCAGCAGTGGGCCACTGACCTCCTACGAGCAGTACTTC.

The chain links TRBV27 to TRBJ1-5, with TRBD1 as a possible D gene (6 bases). V lost 3 bases and J 7 bases, leaving 16 bases between the germline ends. The CDR3 length is 15 residues. Germline loops: CDR1 MNHEY, CDR2 SMNVEV (reference sequence). In DNA, the CDR3 is TGTGCCAGCAGTTTTTGGCGGGGGGCAGGACAGCCCCAGCATTTT. Residues: CASSFWRGAGQPQHF.

The V gene is TRBV2, the J gene TRBJ2-7, with unresolved D. Trimming removed 7 bases from V and 1 base from J, with 11 bases in between. There are 13 residues in the CDR3. CDR1 and CDR2 from the germline V gene are SNHLY and FYNNEI. CDR3 sequence (DNA): TGTGCCAGCAATCTAGGCATGTCCTACGAGCAGTACTTC. It yields the protein CASNLGMSYEQYF.

The rearrangement joins TRBV5-1 to TRBJ2-2; D perhaps matches TRBD2 (5 bases). This CDR3 region has 17 residues. The ends were cut back, 3 bases at V and 0 bases at J, with 15 bases in the middle. Per germline, CDR1 SGHRS and CDR2 YFSETQ. The CDR3 spells CASSSLARRANTGELFF. CDR3 in DNA: TGCGCCAGCAGCTCCCTGGCCCGGCGGGCGAACACCGGGGAGCTGTTTTTT.

V gene TRBV11-2 combines with J gene TRBJ2-3; TRBD2 might be the D (6 bases). The V gene lost 0 bases and the J gene lost 3 bases, with 13 bases spanning the gap. The length of the CDR3 is 16 residues. Germline CDR1 is SGHAT and CDR2 is FQNNGV. CDR3 coding DNA: TGTGCCAGCAGCTTAGATAGCGGTCTTAGGACAGATACGCAGTATTTT. It translates to CASSLDSGLRTDTQYF.

The chain is built from TRBV7-9 and TRBJ1-2; D possibly corresponds to TRBD1 (6 bases). CDR3 length: 14 residues. Trimming left V 2 bases short and J 2 bases short, with 9 bases between. Per germline, CDR1 SEHNR and CDR2 FQNEAQ (reference sequence). CDR3 bases: TGTGCCAGCAGCTTATGGACAGACAACTATGGCTACACCTTC. It specifies CASSLWTDNYGYTF.

The chain links TRBV29-1 to TRBJ2-7, with a possible D match to TRBD2 (5 bases). V lost 0 bases and J 0 bases, leaving 9 bases between the germline ends. Germline-derived CDR1 and CDR2 are SQVTM and ANQGSEA. The CDR3 is 14 residues long. The CDR3 here is CSVEEEGSSYEQYF. CDR3 sequence (DNA): TGCAGCGTTGAAGAAGAGGGAAGCTCCTACGAGCAGTACTTC.

The gene calls are TRBV29-1 and TRBJ2-7; the match to TRBD2 covers 14 bases. The V gene's germline CDR1 is SQVTM and CDR2 ANQGSEA. V shed 2 bases, J shed 1 base, and the junction held 7 bases outside the gene matches. The CDR3 is 17 residues long. CDR3: CSVEIRGLAGVSYEQYF. The CDR3 nucleotides read TGCAGCGTTGAAATAAGGGGACTAGCGGGAGTGTCCTACGAGCAGTACTTC.

The chain links TRBV7-9 to TRBJ1-1; D is possibly TRBD1 (5 bases). Germline CDR1 reads SEHNR; CDR2 reads FQNEAQ (reference sequence). Trimming took 8 bases from V and 3 from J, leaving 16 bases between them. This CDR3 contains 14 residues. In DNA, the CDR3 is TGTGCCAGCCGCCGGGGGGTAATAGACACTGAAGCTTTCTTT. Translation gives CASRRGVIDTEAFF.